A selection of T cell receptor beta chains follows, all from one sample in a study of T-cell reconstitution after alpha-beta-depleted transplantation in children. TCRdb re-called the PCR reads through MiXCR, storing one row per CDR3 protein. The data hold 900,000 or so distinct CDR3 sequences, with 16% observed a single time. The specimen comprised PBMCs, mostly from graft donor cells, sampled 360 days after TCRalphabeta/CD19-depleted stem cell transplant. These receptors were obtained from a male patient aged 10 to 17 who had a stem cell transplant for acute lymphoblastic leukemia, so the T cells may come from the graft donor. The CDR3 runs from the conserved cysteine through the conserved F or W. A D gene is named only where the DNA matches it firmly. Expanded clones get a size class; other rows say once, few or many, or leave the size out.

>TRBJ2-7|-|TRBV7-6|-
TGTGCCAGCAGCGACTTAGGTACTCCCTCCTACGAGCAGTACTTC
CASSDLGTPSYEQYF
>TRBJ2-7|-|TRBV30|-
TGTGCCTGGAGTGTGGGGAGGATCTACGAGCAGTACTTC
CAWSVGRIYEQYF
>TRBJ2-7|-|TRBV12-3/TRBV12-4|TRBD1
TGTGCCAGCCGAGCACCCCGGGACAGATCCTACGAGCAGTACTTC
CASRAPRDRSYEQYF
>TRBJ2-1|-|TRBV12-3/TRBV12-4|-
TGTGCCAGCAGTTTAGTTAGGTATACTGAGCAGTTCTTC
CASSLVRYTEQFF
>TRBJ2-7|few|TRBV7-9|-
TGTGCCAGCAGCAGCCTTAGCGGATCTTCCTACGAGCAGTACTTC
CASSSLSGSSYEQYF
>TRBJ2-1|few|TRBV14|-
TGTGCCAGCAGCCAACACAGGATCTCCTACAATGAGCAGTTCTTC
CASSQHRISYNEQFF
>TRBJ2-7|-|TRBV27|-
TGTGCCAGCAGTTTATCTGGAGCGCATACTCCCTACGAGCAGTACTTC
CASSLSGAHTPYEQYF
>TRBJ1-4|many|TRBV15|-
TGTGCCACCAGCAGACCCAGGGGCTTCGATGAAAAACTGTTTTTT
CATSRPRGFDEKLFF
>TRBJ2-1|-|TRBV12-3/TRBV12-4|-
TGTGCCAGCCACGGACGGGGAGGTCGGAATGAGCAGTTCTTC
CASHGRGGRNEQFF
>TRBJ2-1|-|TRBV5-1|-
TGCGCCAGCAGCTTCGGTTTTCGGGCTGGGACATCGGGGAAAGATGAGCAGTTCTTC
CASSFGFRAGTSGKDEQFF
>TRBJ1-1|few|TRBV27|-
TGTGCCAGCATTGTTTTATTGGGAAAGAACACTGAAGCTTTCTTT
CASIVLLGKNTEAFF
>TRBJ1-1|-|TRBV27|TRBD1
TGTGCCAGCAGTTTAGACAGGGAGTTAGCAGCTTTCTTT
CASSLDRELAAFF
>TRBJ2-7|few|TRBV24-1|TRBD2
TGTGCCACCAGTGACTCCGGGACTAGCAGTGTGCAGTACTTC
CATSDSGTSSVQYF
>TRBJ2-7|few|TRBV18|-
TGTGCCGGCACTAGTGGGGACTACGAGCAGTACTTC
CAGTSGDYEQYF
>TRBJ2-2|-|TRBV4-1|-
TGCGCCAGCAGCCAACTAGGTGCCGGGGAGCTGTTTTTT
CASSQLGAGELFF
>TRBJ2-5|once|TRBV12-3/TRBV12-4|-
TGTGCCAGCAGTTTAGGCCCAGAACCAGAGACCCAGTACTTC
CASSLGPEPETQYF
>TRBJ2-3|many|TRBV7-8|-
TGTGCCAGCAGCTTCGGGGGCCTGGCAGATACGCAGTATTTT
CASSFGGLADTQYF
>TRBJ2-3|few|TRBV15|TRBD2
TGTGCCACCAGCGGGACTAGCGGAGATACAGATACGCAGTATTTT
CATSGTSGDTDTQYF
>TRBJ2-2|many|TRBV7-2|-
TGTGCCAGCAGCAGGGACACCTCGAACACCGGGGAGCTGTTTTTT
CASSRDTSNTGELFF
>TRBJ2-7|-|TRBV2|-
TGTGCCAGCAGGGGTAGCGGCAGCGGGTACGAGCAGTACTTC
CASRGSGSGYEQYF
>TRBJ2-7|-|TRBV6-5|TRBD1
TGTGCCAGCAGTTACGACAGGGCATTAAACGAGCAGTACTTC
CASSYDRALNEQYF
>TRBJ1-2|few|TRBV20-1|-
TGCAGTGCTAGTGGCGGAGGGAGCTATAACTATGGCTACACCTTC
CSASGGGSYNYGYTF
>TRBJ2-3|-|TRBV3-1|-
TGTGCCAGCAGCCCCAACCTTGGACGGGCCACAGATACGCAGTATTTT
CASSPNLGRATDTQYF
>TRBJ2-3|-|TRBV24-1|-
TGTGCCACCAGTGATCCGCCCGGGAAACTCACAGATACGCAGTATTTT
CATSDPPGKLTDTQYF
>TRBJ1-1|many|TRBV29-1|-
TGCAGCGTTGAACGGACACAGGGCACTGAAGCTTTCTTT
CSVERTQGTEAFF
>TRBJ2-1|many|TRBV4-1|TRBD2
TGCGCCAGCAGCCAAGCAATGGAGACTAGCGGGGTGAAGCAGTTCTTC
CASSQAMETSGVKQFF
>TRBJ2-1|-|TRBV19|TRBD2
TGTGCCAGTAATCCAGCGGGAGGGCCAAATGAGCAGTTCTTC
CASNPAGGPNEQFF
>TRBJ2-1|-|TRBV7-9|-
TGTGCCAGCAGCGGGGTACGTCACAGCTACCATCAAGCCATCTCCTACAATGAGCAGTTCTTC
CASSGVRHSYHQAISYNEQFF
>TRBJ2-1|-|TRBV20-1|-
TGCAGTGGGTCGCTGGCGACCTACAATGAGCAGTTCTTC
CSGSLATYNEQFF
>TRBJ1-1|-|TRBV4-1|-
TGCGCCAGCAGCCAAGACCAAACAGTGCAGCCTGAAGCTTTCTTT
CASSQDQTVQPEAFF
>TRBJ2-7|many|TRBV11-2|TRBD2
TGTGCCAGCAGCCCCGAGGCGGGAGCCTACGAGCAGTACTTC
CASSPEAGAYEQYF
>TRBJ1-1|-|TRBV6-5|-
TGTGCCAGCAGTTTCCACCTGGCCGCCGGCACTGAAGCTTTCTTT
CASSFHLAAGTEAFF
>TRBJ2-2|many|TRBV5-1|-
TGTGCCAGCAGCTTAGGGGCCGCGAACACCGGGGAGCTGTTTTTT
CASSLGAANTGELFF
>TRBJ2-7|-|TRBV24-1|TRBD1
TGTGCCACCAGTGATGCGACAGGGGCTCAGCAGTACTTC
CATSDATGAQQYF
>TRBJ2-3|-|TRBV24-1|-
TGTGCCACCTCCATCGGAGGCACAGATACGCAGTATTTT
CATSIGGTDTQYF
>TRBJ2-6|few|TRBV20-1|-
TGCAGTGCTGCTCCTAATTGGGACGGCCTTTTCTCTGGGGCCAACGTCCTGACTTTC
CSAAPNWDGLFSGANVLTF
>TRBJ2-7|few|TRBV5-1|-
TGCGCCAGCAGCCCTGCTTCGACAGGCGTGTACGAGCAGTACTTC
CASSPASTGVYEQYF
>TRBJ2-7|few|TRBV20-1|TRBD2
TGCAGTGCTAGGGGTCTAGCGGAAGACTACGAGCAGTACTTC
CSARGLAEDYEQYF
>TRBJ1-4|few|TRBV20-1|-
TGCAGTGCTAGCTTAACAGGGAGTTTTAATGAAAAACTGTTTTTT
CSASLTGSFNEKLFF
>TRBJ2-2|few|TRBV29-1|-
TGCAGCGTTGACAGAGGATCCGAACACACCGGGGAGCTGTTTTTT
CSVDRGSEHTGELFF
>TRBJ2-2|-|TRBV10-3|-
TGTGCCATGGGGCCCTTGAACACCGGGGAGCTGTTTTTT
CAMGPLNTGELFF
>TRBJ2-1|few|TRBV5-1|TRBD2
TGCGCCAGCAGCATGACTAGCGGGAGTAGTGAGCAGTTCTTC
CASSMTSGSSEQFF
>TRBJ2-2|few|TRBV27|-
TGTGCCAGCAGTCCGGCCCTAGGGGAGCTGTTTTTT
CASSPALGELFF
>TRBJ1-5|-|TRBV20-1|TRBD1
TGCAGTGCTAGGGGAGGTCTGACAGGGGACAATCAGCCCCAGCATTTT
CSARGGLTGDNQPQHF
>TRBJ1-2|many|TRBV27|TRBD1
TGTGCCAGCAGTCCCTCGGTGGGACAGGGGTATAACTATGGCTACACCTTC
CASSPSVGQGYNYGYTF
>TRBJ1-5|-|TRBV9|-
TGTGCCAGCAGCGTGGCGAACTGGGGGCCCCAGCATTTT
CASSVANWGPQHF
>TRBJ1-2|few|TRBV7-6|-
TGTGCCAGCAGCTTAGCAGAGGTGGGGGTCTATGGCTACACCTTC
CASSLAEVGVYGYTF
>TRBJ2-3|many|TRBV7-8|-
TGTGCCAGCAGCACGGGCAGGGCAGATACGCAGTATTTT
CASSTGRADTQYF
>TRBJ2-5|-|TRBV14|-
TGTGCCAGCAGCCAAGTGAAGACCGAAGAGACCCAGTACTTC
CASSQVKTEETQYF
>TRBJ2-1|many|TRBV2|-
TGTGCCAGCATCTTAAGGGTAGTGCAGTTCTTC
CASILRVVQFF
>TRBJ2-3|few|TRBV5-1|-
TGCGCCAGCAGCCCCCCTAATGTCCCAGATACGCAGTATTTT
CASSPPNVPDTQYF
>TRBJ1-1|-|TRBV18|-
TGTGCCAGCTCACGGAGTTGGAACACTGAAGCTTTCTTT
CASSRSWNTEAFF
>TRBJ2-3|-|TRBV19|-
TGTGCCACCAGAAGGACTCCCTACACAGATACGCAGTATTTT
CATRRTPYTDTQYF
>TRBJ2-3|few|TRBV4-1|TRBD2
TGCGCCAGCAGCCTTCTCCCGGGGGGGACAGATACGCAGTATTTT
CASSLLPGGTDTQYF
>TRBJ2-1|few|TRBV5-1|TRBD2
TGCGCCAGCAGACGATCGCAGAGGGACCTACGGGAGGGCCGTCTGGGCCGTTTCTACAATGAGCAGTTCTTC
CASRRSQRDLREGRLGRFYNEQFF
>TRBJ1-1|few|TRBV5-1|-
TGCGCCAGCAGCCCCCAACTATCCAGGGGGAACACTGAAGCTTTCTTT
CASSPQLSRGNTEAFF
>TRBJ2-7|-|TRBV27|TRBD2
TGTGCCAGCAGTCCAGAGTTAGCGGGATATACCTACGAGCAGTACTTC
CASSPELAGYTYEQYF
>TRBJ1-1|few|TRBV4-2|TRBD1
TGTGCCAGCAGCCCCCAGGGACAGGGGAGGAGTGAAGCTTTCTTT
CASSPQGQGRSEAFF